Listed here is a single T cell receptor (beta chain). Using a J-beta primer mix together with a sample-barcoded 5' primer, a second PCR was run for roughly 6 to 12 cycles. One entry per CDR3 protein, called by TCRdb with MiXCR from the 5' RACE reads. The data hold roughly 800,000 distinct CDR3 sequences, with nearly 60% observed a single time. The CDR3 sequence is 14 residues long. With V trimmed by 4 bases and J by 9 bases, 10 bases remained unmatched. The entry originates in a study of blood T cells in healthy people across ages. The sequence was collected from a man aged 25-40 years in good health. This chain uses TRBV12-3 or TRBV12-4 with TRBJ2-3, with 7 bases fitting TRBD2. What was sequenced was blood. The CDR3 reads CASSSLAAGPTQYF. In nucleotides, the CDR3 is TGTGCCAGCAGTTCTCTAGCGGCGGGCCCCACGCAGTATTTT.